Listed below are T cell receptor beta chains from one sample, sequenced in a study of blood T cell repertoires in COVID-19. Using immunoSEQ multiplex PCR, the repertoire was profiled, and TCRdb retains in-frame clones only, with some absent. The sample has more than 400,000 clones; about 90% are singletons. Sequencing input: PBMCs or T cells enriched from blood (not recorded which). The receptors come from a man in his late teens or twenties who had recovered from COVID-19. Both conserved end residues are part of each CDR3.

V gene	J gene	CDR3 protein
TRBV24-1	TRBJ2-2	CATSDPTSGRARTGELFF
TRBV4-1	TRBJ2-1	CASSQASNYNEQFF
TRBV3-1/TRBV3-2	TRBJ1-3	CASSEDRGAKTGKRNTIYF
TRBV7-9	TRBJ2-5	CASSEEETQYF
TRBV18	TRBJ2-1	CASSPSSYNEQFF
TRBV4-2	TRBJ2-5	CASSQSPGSGETQYF
TRBV30	TRBJ1-5	CAWTMGGGSNQPQHF
TRBV20-1	TRBJ1-5	CSASDGRAAQPQHF
TRBV6-1	TRBJ1-5	CASSEGSRPQHF
TRBV3-1/TRBV3-2	TRBJ1-2	CASSQDLQGFGYTF
TRBV19	TRBJ1-1	CASSTGAHWRVNTEAFF
TRBV29-1	TRBJ2-1	CSAQLGTSAYNEQFF
TRBV20-1	TRBJ1-1	CSVEGHTEAFF
TRBV27	TRBJ1-1	CASSLYTQNTEAFF
TRBV19	TRBJ2-2	CASSITSGIPGELFF